This is a list of T cell receptor beta chains from one sample in a study of shared clonotypes between healthy human individuals. Clones were sequenced by immunoSEQ multiplex PCR, and TCRdb holds only the in-frame ones, with some missing. In the table there are approximately 2.1 million clones, about 92% of which are singletons. Input material: naive CD4+ T cells from PBMCs. The receptors shown here come from a man aged 18 to 29 in good health. Some clones in this sample may be carry-over from other donors' samples. The CDR3 runs from the conserved cysteine through the conserved F or W. The D gene is left open where the match is weak. Size is omitted from some rows. Given values are once, few, many or a class for expanded clones.

CDR3nt,CDR3aa,v_gene,d_gene,j_gene,abundance
TGTGCCAGCAGGTCGTCAGCCGGCCCCTACAATGAGCAGTTCTTC,CASRSSAGPYNEQFF,TRBV2,.,TRBJ2-1,once
TGTGCCAGCAGTAATGGGCGGAGATACGAGCAGTACTTC,CASSNGRRYEQYF,TRBV7-6,.,TRBJ2-7,.
TGTGCCAGCAGCTTCGCAGCTTACAATGAGCAGTTCTTC,CASSFAAYNEQFF,TRBV11-2,.,TRBJ2-1,.
TGTGCCAGCAGCTTGGCGACTAGCGGGAGCACAGATACGCAGTATTTT,CASSLATSGSTDTQYF,TRBV5-6,TRBD2,TRBJ2-3,.
TGTGCCAGCAGCTTAGCGGGAGGGCCTTGGGGTACGCAGTATTTT,CASSLAGGPWGTQYF,TRBV7-2,TRBD2,TRBJ2-3,.
TGCGCCAGCAGCGTGACGGGGACCGGAGGAGCTTTCTTT,CASSVTGTGGAFF,TRBV5-1,.,TRBJ1-1,few
TGTGCCAGCACTAGCGTTTCAGGCAATGAGCAGTTCTTC,CASTSVSGNEQFF,TRBV25-1,.,TRBJ2-1,.
TGCGCCAGCAAGACAGGGGATAATGAAAAACTGTTTTTT,CASKTGDNEKLFF,TRBV5-1,TRBD1,TRBJ1-4,.
TGTGCCAGCAGTTCCACAGGGATATGGCATTTT,CASSSTGIWHF,TRBV28,.,TRBJ1-5,few
TGTGCCAGCAAGGCCAGGGATAACTATGGCTACACCTTC,CASKARDNYGYTF,TRBV6-5,.,TRBJ1-2,.
TGTGCCAGCAGCCCGATCAGTGGTGGAACCGGGGAGCTGTTTTTT,CASSPISGGTGELFF,TRBV9,.,TRBJ2-2,.
TGTGCCAGCAGATCGGACAGGATGAACACTGAAGCTTTCTTT,CASRSDRMNTEAFF,TRBV2,TRBD1,TRBJ1-1,.
TGTGCCAGCTCACCCCCGGGACAGGGGGACACCGGGGAGCTGTTTTTT,CASSPPGQGDTGELFF,TRBV18,TRBD1,TRBJ2-2,once
TGTGCCAGCTCCTACCACCATGGCACTGAAGCTTTCTTT,CASSYHHGTEAFF,TRBV28,.,TRBJ1-1,.
TGCGCCAGCAGCCAAAGGGAGTTCGTCTATGGCTACACCTTC,CASSQREFVYGYTF,TRBV4-1,.,TRBJ1-2,.
TGTGCCAGCAGCCCGGGAATTTACACAGATACGCAGTATTTT,CASSPGIYTDTQYF,TRBV11-3,.,TRBJ2-3,.
TGTGCCAGCAGTTTACAGGGCCGACACAATGAGCAGTTCTTC,CASSLQGRHNEQFF,TRBV28,.,TRBJ2-1,.
TGTGCCCTGAAGAAGGTAGCGGGGACATATGAGCAGTTCTTC,CALKKVAGTYEQFF,TRBV6-1,TRBD2,TRBJ2-1,.
TGTGCCAGCAGCATACCTACAGGGGGCGCCTGGGGCTACACCTTC,CASSIPTGGAWGYTF,TRBV28,TRBD1,TRBJ1-2,.
TGCGCCAGCCAAAGGGAATGGACCTACGAGCAGTACTTC,CASQREWTYEQYF,TRBV5-1,.,TRBJ2-7,.
TGCGCCAGCAGCGCCCAACAGGGGAAGCATGAAAAACTGTTTTTT,CASSAQQGKHEKLFF,TRBV5-1,TRBD1,TRBJ1-4,.
TGTGCCAGCAGTGAAGGGACAGGGTCCTACGAGCAGTACTTC,CASSEGTGSYEQYF,TRBV2,TRBD1,TRBJ2-7,.
TGTGCCAGCAGTTTACAACTAGCGGGGTACAATGAGCAGTTCTTC,CASSLQLAGYNEQFF,TRBV27,TRBD2,TRBJ2-1,once
TGTGCCAGCAGCAGGGACGCAACCGGTACGGAAAAACTGTTTTTT,CASSRDATGTEKLFF,TRBV9,.,TRBJ1-4,.
TGTGCCAGTAGTATTCGGGAGGACCCTAATGAAAAACTGTTTTTT,CASSIREDPNEKLFF,TRBV19,.,TRBJ1-4,.
TGTGCCAGCAGTCTCTTACCCGGGACAGGTCTTAGGATGGATGAGCAGTTCTTC,CASSLLPGTGLRMDEQFF,TRBV6-4,TRBD1,TRBJ2-1,.
TGTGCCAGTAGTATGGCGGGCACTGAAGCTTTCTTT,CASSMAGTEAFF,TRBV19,.,TRBJ1-1,.
TGTGCCAGCAGCGTAGGAGGTTGGAGCGAGCAGTACTTC,CASSVGGWSEQYF,TRBV9,.,TRBJ2-7,.
TGTGCCAGCAGCCGGGGGGGACCGGGACTAGCGGAGAGAGATGGGCAGTTCTTC,CASSRGGPGLAERDGQFF,TRBV7-3,TRBD2,TRBJ2-1,once
TGTGCCAGCAGCTTCATGACCGACCTCACAGCCTTCGGGGAGACCCAGTACTTC,CASSFMTDLTAFGETQYF,TRBV5-6,.,TRBJ2-5,.
TGCGCCAGCAGCCTGACCCCAAGGGATGAGCAGTTCTTC,CASSLTPRDEQFF,TRBV4-3,.,TRBJ2-1,.
TGCGCCAGCAGCCAACGATCAGGGCCGCTAAATGAGCAGTTCTTC,CASSQRSGPLNEQFF,TRBV4-1,.,TRBJ2-1,.
TGTGCCAGCAGGGGACAGGGAATGTCCGGCTACGAGCAGTACTTC,CASRGQGMSGYEQYF,TRBV28,TRBD1,TRBJ2-7,.
TGCGCCAGCAGCTTGGAGGGGACAAACATTCAGTACTTC,CASSLEGTNIQYF,TRBV5-1,.,TRBJ2-4,once
TGTGCCAGCTCGCTGACGGATGCTTTGAACACTGAAGCTTTCTTT,CASSLTDALNTEAFF,TRBV18,.,TRBJ1-1,.
TGTGCCAGCAGCTTGGGACTTAGACCGGGGGCTGAAGCTTTCTTT,CASSLGLRPGAEAFF,TRBV5-6,.,TRBJ1-1,.
TGTGCCAGCAGTTACAGGTCTAGCAATGAGCAGTTCTTC,CASSYRSSNEQFF,TRBV6-5,.,TRBJ2-1,.
TGTGCCAGCACCGTGGGGGGGGATGAAAAACTGTTTTTT,CASTVGGDEKLFF,TRBV28,.,TRBJ1-4,.
TGTGCCAGCAGCTTAACAGAAGGCTACACCTTC,CASSLTEGYTF,TRBV7-8,.,TRBJ1-2,.
TGTGCCAGCAGTTCCAACCGGGCCACCGGGGAGCTGTTTTTT,CASSSNRATGELFF,TRBV28,.,TRBJ2-2,few
TGTGCCAGCATCCAAACCCCCCCCAGCTCCTACAATGAGCAGTTCTTC,CASIQTPPSSYNEQFF,TRBV28,.,TRBJ2-1,.
TGTGCCAGCAGTTTATCACAGGCCTATAATCAGCCCCAGCATTTT,CASSLSQAYNQPQHF,TRBV28,.,TRBJ1-5,few
TGTGCCAGCAGTGAACGAGACAGGCCACTCCTCAACTTC,CASSERDRPLLNF,TRBV6-1,.,TRBJ2-4,.
TGTGCCAGCTCACAGGACAGTCGTCTTGAGCAGTACTTC,CASSQDSRLEQYF,TRBV18,.,TRBJ2-7,.